A single sample is the source of the 10 T cell receptor beta chains below, sequenced in a study of T cells in Graves' hyperthyroidism and ophthalmopathy. Authors of the study amplified TCR beta CDR3 regions from RNA transcripts. The HTBI primer set drove a first-round RT-PCR of the TCR CDR3. From the multiplex PCR reads, TCRdb called clonotypes with MiXCR, one entry per CDR3 protein. The profile shows about 600,000 distinct CDR3 sequences, roughly 15% of them singletons. The sequencing input was blood. These receptors came from a woman between 50 and 59 years old with Graves' ophthalmopathy.

The sample holds one count of this clonotype. The V gene is TRBV14, the J gene TRBJ1-5, with D possibly being TRBD1 (5 bases). The CDR3 loop spans 14 amino acids. V was clipped by 5 bases and J by 9 bases, with 17 bases between them. Germline V gives CDR1 SGHDN, CDR2 FVKESK. The CDR3 here is CASSSGRGRRPQHF. The CDR3 coding sequence is TGTGCCAGCAGCAGCGGGAGGGGACGAAGGCCCCAGCATTTT.

This clonotype was seen repeatedly, ten times or more. The chain employs TRBV28 and TRBJ2-1; D gene ambiguous. V lost 7 bases, J lost 0 bases, and 13 bases lay in between. CDR1 MDHEN and CDR2 SYDVKM come from the germline V gene. The CDR3 contains 15 residues. This chain's CDR3 is CASKFWASSYNEQFF. The CDR3 nucleotides are TGTGCCAGCAAGTTTTGGGCTAGCTCCTACAATGAGCAGTTCTTC.

This clonotype was seen many times. The rearrangement uses TRBV28 and TRBJ2-3; D remains unclear. CDR3 length equals 16 residues. V shed 5 bases and J shed 0 bases, with 15 bases lying between them. CDR1 and CDR2 (germline): MDHEN, SYDVKM. The CDR3 bases are TGTGCCAGCAGTACAATAGGTCACTCTAGCACAGATACGCAGTATTTT. Protein sequence: CASSTIGHSSTDTQYF.

The sample holds a few counts of this clonotype. The chain uses TRBV6-5 and TRBJ1-1; 9 nucleotides line up with TRBD1. CDR3 size: 15 residues. Trimming cost V 1 base and J 4 bases; bases outside gene matches: 4. Germline V lookup: CDR1 MNHEY, CDR2 SVGAGI. CDR3 coding DNA: TGTGCCAGCAGTTACTTCCCGGGACAGGGCACTGAAGCTTTCTTT. This sequence encodes CASSYFPGQGTEAFF.

This clonotype showed up many times. The chain combines TRBV7-9 with TRBJ2-7; D unresolved. V lost 2 bases, J lost 0 bases, and 11 bases lay in between. Germline V gives CDR1 SEHNR, CDR2 FQNEAQ (reference sequence). The CDR3 is 15 amino acids. As DNA, the CDR3 is TGTGCCAGCAGCTTATTCGGGCGGTCCTCCTACGAGCAGTACTTC. Translating gives CASSLFGRSSYEQYF.

A word on this clonotype: A clone one base away is much larger, so this may be a read error. V usage is TRBV6-1 and J usage is TRBJ2-7; the match to TRBD2 covers 13 bases. The CDR3 spans 17 residues. Germline CDR1 is MNHNS and CDR2 is SASEGT. V gave up 5 bases and J gave up 0 bases; unmatched junction bases: 7. DNA for the CDR3: TGTGCCAGCAGTACCGGGACTAGCGGGAAGAGCTCCTACGAGCAGTACTTC. Its protein product is CASSTGTSGKSSYEQYF.

The chain employs TRBV29-1 and TRBJ2-7, with TRBD1 matching over 8 bases. In germline, CDR1 is SQVTM, CDR2 ANQGSEA. This CDR3 has 13 amino acids. Trimming removed 5 bases from V and 2 bases from J; junction bases left unmatched: 5. CDR3 bases: TGCAGCGTTTCCCCGGGACAGGCCTACGAGCAGTACTTC. It specifies CSVSPGQAYEQYF.

This clonotype came up many times. The chain recombines TRBV15 with TRBJ1-1, with D unclear. V shed 1 base and J shed 1 base, with 7 bases lying between them. Germline V gene lookup returns CDR1 LNHNV and CDR2 YYDKDF (reference sequence). The CDR3 sequence is 14 residues long. This chain's CDR3 is CATSRAGRNTEAFF. As DNA, the CDR3 is TGTGCCACCAGCAGAGCGGGCAGGAACACTGAAGCTTTCTTT.

This clonotype has ten or more counts. This sequence joins TRBV12-5 and TRBJ2-1; 12 bases align to TRBD2. Germline V gene lookup returns CDR1 LGHNT and CDR2 FRNRAP. This CDR3 spans 16 amino acids. After removal of 5 bases from V and 9 bases from J, the junction contained 11 bases not matched to a gene. CDR3 in DNA: TGTGCTAGTGGTGAGTCCCCCGGACTAGCGGGATTTGAGCAGTTCTTC. It translates to CASGESPGLAGFEQFF.

The sample holds many counts of this clonotype. V and J are TRBV7-2 and TRBJ2-7, with 12 bases aligning to TRBD2. Germline CDR1 SGHTA, CDR2 FQGNSA. After removal of 3 bases from V and 0 bases from J, the junction contained 3 bases not matched to a gene. CDR3 length: 16 residues. The CDR3, as DNA: TGTGCCAGCAGCTTGACTAGCGGGAGACCCTCCTACGAGCAGTACTTC. Translated, it gives CASSLTSGRPSYEQYF.